The 19 T cell receptor beta chains below were found in one sample sequenced in a study of blood T cell repertoires in COVID-19. The table came from immunoSEQ multiplex PCR; TCRdb's copy has only in-frame clones and leaves some out. The sample yields about 69,000 clones, roughly 73% seen once. Sequencing was performed on peripheral blood. These receptors originate from a human donor in a cohort sampled during active COVID-19.

This clone was detected only once. The rearrangement links TRBV6-5 to TRBJ1-2, with 8 bases fitting TRBD1. The V gene end was trimmed by 6 bases and the J gene end by 3 bases; junction bases not matched to a gene: 9. Germline assignment: CDR1 MNHEY and CDR2 SVGAGI. This CDR3 contains 15 residues. CDR3 bases: TGTGCCAGCAGCCGACAGGGGATCTTTGACTATGGCTACACCTTC. This translates into CASSRQGIFDYGYTF.

CDR3 protein: CASSATGTDTQYF. The CDR3 nucleotides are TGTGCCAGTAGTGCAACAGGCACAGATACGCAGTATTTT. The rearrangement uses TRBV19 and TRBJ2-3; the D is unclear. Germline V gene data show CDR1 as LNHDA and CDR2 as SQIVND (reference sequence). The CDR3 spans 13 residues. V was shortened by 5 bases and J by 1 base, with 7 bases between the two germline ends.

The CDR3 is CASSIGRGGYEQYF. DNA for the CDR3: TGTGCCAGCAGTATTGGGCGGGGGGGCTACGAGCAGTACTTC. The chain employs TRBV3-1 (or the pseudogene TRBV3-2) and TRBJ2-7; 9 nucleotides line up with TRBD2. The CDR3 has 14 residues. The germline gives CDR1 LGHDT, CDR2 YNNKEL (reference sequence). V lost 6 bases to trimming and J lost 3 bases; unmatched junction nucleotides: 6.

The chain carries TRBV7-9 and TRBJ1-1; a weak D match, TRBD1 (5 bases). The CDR3 sequence is 12 residues long. V lost 5 bases and J lost 4, with 8 bases in between. Germline V CDR1 and CDR2: SEHNR, FQNEAQ (reference sequence). This CDR3 reads CASSPQGTEAFF. The DNA of the CDR3 is TGTGCCAGCAGCCCTCAGGGCACTGAAGCTTTCTTT. The variable domain in full, completed from reference TRBV7-9 and TRBJ1-1, reads DTGVSQNPRHKITKRGQNVTFRCDPISEHNRLYWYRQTLGQGPEFLTYFQNEAQLEKSRLLSDRFSAERPKGSFSTLEIQRTEQGDSAMYLCASSPQGTEAFFGQGTRLTVV.

CDR3 in amino acids: CASSFLAGRDYGYTF. DNA for the CDR3: TGTGCCAGTAGTTTCCTTGCGGGGAGAGACTATGGCTACACCTTC. The V call is TRBV19, the J call TRBJ1-2; D uncertain. Germline lookup yields CDR1 LNHDA and CDR2 SQIVND (reference sequence). V was trimmed by 5 bases and J by 3 bases, leaving 16 bases between them. The CDR3 consists of 15 residues.

The genes are TRBV5-4 and TRBJ2-3; D is perhaps TRBD1 (5 bases). The CDR3 totals 15 residues. Trimming stripped 0 bases from V and 1 base from J, with 9 bases between. Looked up from germline, CDR1 is SGHNT and CDR2 is YYREEE (reference sequence). CDR3 loop: CASSLDRKGTDTQYF. CDR3 nucleotides: TGTGCCAGCAGCTTGGACAGGAAAGGCACAGATACGCAGTATTTT.

This clone turned up a few times. The J gene is TRBJ2-7, the V gene TRBV28; 8 nucleotides align to TRBD1. The CDR3 has 16 residues. V was pared by 4 bases and J by 0 bases, with 8 bases of the junction left unmatched. Germline assignment: CDR1 MDHEN and CDR2 SYDVKM. This CDR3 reads CASSSPWTGTSYEQYF. CDR3 nucleotides: TGTGCCAGCAGTTCGCCCTGGACAGGGACCTCCTACGAGCAGTACTTC.

This clone was observed once. The J gene is TRBJ2-7, the V gene TRBV5-1; TRBD1 agrees at 9 bases. This CDR3 comprises 15 residues. The germline V gene encodes CDR1 SGHRS and CDR2 YFSETQ. V lost 3 bases to trimming and J lost 3 bases; unmatched junction nucleotides: 7. The CDR3: CASSYSGTGFYEQYF. The DNA for the CDR3 is TGCGCCAGCAGCTATTCCGGGACAGGGTTCTACGAGCAGTACTTC. Full variable domain (rest looked up from reference TRBV5-1 and TRBJ2-7): KAGVTQTPRYLIKTRGQQVTLSCSPISGHRSVSWYQQTPGQGLQFLFEYFSETQRNKGNFPGRFSGRQFSNSRSEMNVSTLELGDSALYLCASSYSGTGFYEQYFGPGTRLTVT.

The chain combines TRBV27 with TRBJ2-7; D is unclear. Trimming took 2 bases from V and 0 from J, leaving 11 bases between them. The V gene's germline CDR1 is MNHEY and CDR2 SMNVEV (reference sequence). This CDR3 has 15 amino acids. The CDR3 is CASSLSRHSSYEQYF. CDR3 nucleotides: TGTGCCAGCAGTTTAAGCCGTCATAGCTCCTACGAGCAGTACTTC.

The CDR3, as DNA: TGTGCCAGCAGTGAAGCGCCATTCTTCGGGACTAGCGGCTCCTACGAGCAGTACTTC. Residues: CASSEAPFFGTSGSYEQYF. This chain joins TRBV2 and TRBJ2-7; 11 bases fit TRBD2. Germline V CDR1 and CDR2: SNHLY, FYNNEI. There are 19 residues in the CDR3. Trimming removed 0 bases from V and 0 bases from J; junction bases left unmatched: 10. Looking up the rest from reference TRBV2 and TRBJ2-7 gives the full variable domain: EPEVTQTPSHQVTQMGQEVILRCVPISNHLYFYWYRQILGQKVEFLVSFYNNEISEKSEIFDDQFSVERPDGSNFTLKIRSTKLEDSAMYFCASSEAPFFGTSGSYEQYFGPGTRLTVT.

The V and J genes are TRBV19 and TRBJ2-6; 9 bases align to TRBD1. The CDR3 extends over 15 amino acids. V trimming: 6 bases; J trimming: 4 bases; junction bases outside the gene matches: 4. CDR1 and CDR2 from the germline V gene are LNHDA and SQIVND (reference sequence). CDR3 residues: CASRDRGVGANVLTF. Here the CDR3 DNA reads TGTGCCAGTAGGGACAGGGGTGTGGGGGCCAACGTCCTGACTTTC.

The chain combines TRBV9 with TRBJ2-2; TRBD2 matches at 13 bases. After removal of 4 bases from V and 7 bases from J, the junction contained 7 bases not matched to a gene. CDR3 size: 16 residues. Germline V CDR1 and CDR2: SGDLS, YYNGEE. CDR3 bases: TGTGCCAGCAGCTCCGGACTAGCGGGAGAGGGCGGGGAGCTGTTTTTT. Translation: CASSSGLAGEGGELFF.

This chain connects TRBV27 to TRBJ1-4; TRBD1 matches 10 bases. This CDR3 region has 15 residues. The trim removed 5 bases at V and 8 bases at J, leaving 8 bases unmatched. CDR1 MNHEY and CDR2 SMNVEV come from the germline V gene (reference sequence). In DNA, the CDR3 is TGTGCCAGCAGTCCCTCCGGGACAGGGGTAGAAAAACTGTTTTTT. This gives the protein CASSPSGTGVEKLFF.

The chain uses TRBV21-1 and TRBJ1-5; the D segment call TRBD1 is taken from the table without a DNA check. TRBV21-1 is a pseudogene. The CDR3 has 18 amino acids. For the CDR3, the DNA is TGTGCCAGCAGCACCCGACTCCTGACAGAACGGAACAATCAGCCCCAGCATTTT. This translates into CASSTRLLTERNNQPQHF.

The chain carries TRBV5-1 and TRBJ2-7; D might be TRBD1 (6 bases). The CDR3 has 16 amino acids. The germline V gene has CDR1 SGHRS and CDR2 YFSETQ. V was pared by 4 bases and J by 5 bases, with 22 bases between. Here the CDR3 DNA reads TGCGCCAGCAGCGCCGCGGACAGTATTTACGTTGACGAGCAGTACTTC. Its translation is CASSAADSIYVDEQYF. Looking up the rest from reference TRBV5-1 and TRBJ2-7 gives the full variable domain: KAGVTQTPRYLIKTRGQQVTLSCSPISGHRSVSWYQQTPGQGLQFLFEYFSETQRNKGNFPGRFSGRQFSNSRSEMNVSTLELGDSALYLCASSAADSIYVDEQYFGPGTRLTVT.

On this clone: Other DNA sequences of this sample code for an identical CDR3. J is TRBJ1-3 and V is TRBV10-2, with TRBD1 matching 8 bases. CDR1 and CDR2 (germline): WSHSY, SAAADI. J was trimmed by 3 bases and V by 7 bases; bases with no gene match: 5. The CDR3 runs 14 residues. The CDR3 bases are TGCGCCAGCACCAGGGGGCTAGATGGAAACACCATATATTTT. It translates to CASTRGLDGNTIYF.

This clone occurred a few times. This sequence joins TRBV7-8 and TRBJ2-2; D is ambiguous. The V and J ends lost 3 bases and 2 bases respectively, with 7 bases between them. The CDR3 has 14 amino acids. The germline V gene has CDR1 SGHVS and CDR2 FQNEAQ. The CDR3 here is CASSFPSNTGELFF. The CDR3, as DNA: TGTGCCAGCAGCTTTCCGTCCAACACCGGGGAGCTGTTTTTT.

The V call is TRBV11-2, the J call TRBJ1-1; a weak D match, TRBD1 (6 bases). V lost 8 bases and J lost 6, with 22 bases in between. Germline V gene data show CDR1 as SGHAT and CDR2 as FQNNGV. The CDR3 is 15 residues long. The CDR3 protein is CASAQLQGGRSEAFF. CDR3 DNA sequence: TGTGCCAGCGCCCAATTACAGGGAGGGAGGTCTGAAGCTTTCTTT.

The rearrangement joins TRBV28 to TRBJ2-7; the match to TRBD2 covers 13 bases. V gave up 5 bases and J gave up 6 bases; unmatched junction bases: 10. In germline, CDR1 is MDHEN, CDR2 SYDVKM. The length of the CDR3 is 16 residues. The CDR3 here is CASSPTGLAGISEQYF. DNA of the CDR3: TGTGCCAGCAGTCCGACGGGACTAGCGGGAATCTCCGAGCAGTACTTC.